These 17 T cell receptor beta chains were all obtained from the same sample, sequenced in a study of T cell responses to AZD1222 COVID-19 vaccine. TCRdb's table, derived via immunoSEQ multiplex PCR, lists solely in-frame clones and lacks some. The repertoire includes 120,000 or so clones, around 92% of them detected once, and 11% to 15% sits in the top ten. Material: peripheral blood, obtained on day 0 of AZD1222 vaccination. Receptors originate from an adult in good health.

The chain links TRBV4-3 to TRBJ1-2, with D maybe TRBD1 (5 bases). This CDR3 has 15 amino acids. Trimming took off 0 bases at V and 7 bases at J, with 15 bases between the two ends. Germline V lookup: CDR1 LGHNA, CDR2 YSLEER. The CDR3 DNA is TGCGCCAGCAGCCAAGATTTGGCAGGGATAGTTGGCTACACCTTC. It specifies CASSQDLAGIVGYTF.

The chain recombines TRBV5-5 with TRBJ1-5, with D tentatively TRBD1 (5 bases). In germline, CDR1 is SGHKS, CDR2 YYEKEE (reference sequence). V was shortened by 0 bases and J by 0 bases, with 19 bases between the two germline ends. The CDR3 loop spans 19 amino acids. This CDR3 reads CASSLGGWTVPISNQPQHF. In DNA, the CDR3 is TGTGCCAGCAGCTTGGGGGGGTGGACGGTTCCTATTAGCAATCAGCCCCAGCATTTT.

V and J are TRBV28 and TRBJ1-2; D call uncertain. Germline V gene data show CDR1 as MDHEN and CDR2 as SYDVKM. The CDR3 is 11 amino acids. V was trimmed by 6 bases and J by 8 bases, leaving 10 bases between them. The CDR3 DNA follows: TGTGCCAGCAGCCTCCCCCCAGGCTACACCTTC. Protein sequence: CASSLPPGYTF.

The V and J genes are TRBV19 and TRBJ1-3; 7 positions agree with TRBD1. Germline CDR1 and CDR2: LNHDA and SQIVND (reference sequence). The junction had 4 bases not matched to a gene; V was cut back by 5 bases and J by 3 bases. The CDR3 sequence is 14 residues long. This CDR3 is CASSATGDGNTIYF. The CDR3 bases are TGTGCCAGTAGTGCCACAGGGGATGGAAACACCATATATTTT. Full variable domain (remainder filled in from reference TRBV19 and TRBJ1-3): DGGITQSPKYLFRKEGQNVTLSCEQNLNHDAMYWYRQDPGQGLRLIYYSQIVNDFQKGDIAEGYSVSREKKESFPLTVTSAQKNPTAFYLCASSATGDGNTIYFGEGSWLTVV.

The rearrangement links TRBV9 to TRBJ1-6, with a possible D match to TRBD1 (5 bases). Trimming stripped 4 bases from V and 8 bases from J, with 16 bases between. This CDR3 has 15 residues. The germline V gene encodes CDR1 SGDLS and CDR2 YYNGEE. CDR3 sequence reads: CASSPPGGEHSPLHF. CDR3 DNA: TGTGCCAGCAGCCCCCCCGGGGGAGAGCATTCACCCCTCCACTTT.

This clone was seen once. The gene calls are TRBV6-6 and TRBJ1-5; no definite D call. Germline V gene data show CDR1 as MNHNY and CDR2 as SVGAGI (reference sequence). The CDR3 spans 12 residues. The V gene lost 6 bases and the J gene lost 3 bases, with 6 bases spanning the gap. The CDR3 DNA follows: TGTGCCAGCAGGGTTCCCAATCAGCCCCAGCATTTT. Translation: CASRVPNQPQHF.

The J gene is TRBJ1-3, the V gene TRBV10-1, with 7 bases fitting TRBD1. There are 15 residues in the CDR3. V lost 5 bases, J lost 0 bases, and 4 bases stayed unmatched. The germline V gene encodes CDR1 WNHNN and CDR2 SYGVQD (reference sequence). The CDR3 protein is CASSSTGDSGNTIYF. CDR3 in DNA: TGCGCCAGCAGTTCAACAGGGGACTCTGGAAACACCATATATTTT.

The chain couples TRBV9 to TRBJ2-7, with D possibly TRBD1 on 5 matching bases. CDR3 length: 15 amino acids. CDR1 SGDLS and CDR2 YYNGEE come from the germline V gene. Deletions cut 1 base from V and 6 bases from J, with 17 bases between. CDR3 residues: CASSVNPEIGAEQYF. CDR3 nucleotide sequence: TGTGCCAGCAGCGTAAATCCGGAGATAGGGGCCGAGCAGTACTTC.

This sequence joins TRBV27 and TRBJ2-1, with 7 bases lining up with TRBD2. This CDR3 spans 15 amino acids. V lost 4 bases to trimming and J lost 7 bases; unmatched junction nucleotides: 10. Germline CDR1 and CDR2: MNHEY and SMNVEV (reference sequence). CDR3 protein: CASSWGGMGQNEQFF. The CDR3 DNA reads TGTGCCAGCAGTTGGGGGGGTATGGGGCAGAATGAGCAGTTCTTC.

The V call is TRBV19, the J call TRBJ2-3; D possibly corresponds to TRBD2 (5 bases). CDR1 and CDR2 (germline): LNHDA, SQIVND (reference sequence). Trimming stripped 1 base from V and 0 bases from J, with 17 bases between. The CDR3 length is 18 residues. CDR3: CASSIVMASWTSTDTQYF. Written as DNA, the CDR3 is TGTGCCAGTAGTATAGTAATGGCTAGCTGGACTAGCACAGATACGCAGTATTTT.

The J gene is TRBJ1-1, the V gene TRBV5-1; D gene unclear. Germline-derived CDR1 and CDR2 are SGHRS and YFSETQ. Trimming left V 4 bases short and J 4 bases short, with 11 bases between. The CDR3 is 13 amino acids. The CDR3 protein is CASSLREGTEAFF. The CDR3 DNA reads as TGCGCCAGCAGCCTAAGGGAGGGCACTGAAGCTTTCTTT.

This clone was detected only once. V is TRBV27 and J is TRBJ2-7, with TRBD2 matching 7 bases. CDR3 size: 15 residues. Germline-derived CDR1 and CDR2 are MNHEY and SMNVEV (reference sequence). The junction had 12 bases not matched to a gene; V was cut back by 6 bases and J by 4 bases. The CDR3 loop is CASSRPGGSLYEQYF. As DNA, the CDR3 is TGTGCCAGCAGCCGCCCCGGCGGGAGTCTTTACGAGCAGTACTTC.

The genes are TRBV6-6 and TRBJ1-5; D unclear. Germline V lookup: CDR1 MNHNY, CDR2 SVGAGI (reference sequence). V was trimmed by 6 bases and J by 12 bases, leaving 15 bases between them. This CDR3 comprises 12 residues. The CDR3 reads CASSSRADVQHF. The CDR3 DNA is TGTGCCAGCAGCTCCCGTGCGGATGTCCAGCATTTT.

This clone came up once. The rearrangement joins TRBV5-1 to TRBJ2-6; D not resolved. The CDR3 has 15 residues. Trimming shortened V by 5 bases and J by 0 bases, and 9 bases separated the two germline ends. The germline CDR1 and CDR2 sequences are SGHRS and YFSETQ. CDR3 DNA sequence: TGCGCCAGCAGGCAGGCCAGCTCTGGGGCCAACGTCCTGACTTTC. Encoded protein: CASRQASSGANVLTF.

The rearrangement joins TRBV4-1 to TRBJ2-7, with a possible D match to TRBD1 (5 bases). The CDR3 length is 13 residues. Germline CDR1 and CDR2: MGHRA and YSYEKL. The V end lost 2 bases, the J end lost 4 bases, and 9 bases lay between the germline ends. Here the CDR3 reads CASSQIGEYEQYF. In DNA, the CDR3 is TGCGCCAGCAGCCAAATAGGGGAATACGAGCAGTACTTC.

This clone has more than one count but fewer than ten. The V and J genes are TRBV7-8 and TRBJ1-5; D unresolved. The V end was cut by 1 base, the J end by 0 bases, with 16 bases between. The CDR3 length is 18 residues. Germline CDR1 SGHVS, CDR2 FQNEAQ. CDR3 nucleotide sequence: TGTGCCAGCAGCTTAGAGGCACAGCGGGCTTATAGCAATCAGCCCCAGCATTTT. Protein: CASSLEAQRAYSNQPQHF.

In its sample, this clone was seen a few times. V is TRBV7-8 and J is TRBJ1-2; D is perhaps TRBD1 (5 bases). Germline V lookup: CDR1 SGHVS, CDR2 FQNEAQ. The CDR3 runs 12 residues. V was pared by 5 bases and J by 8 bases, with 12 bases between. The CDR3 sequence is CASSPGGKGYTF. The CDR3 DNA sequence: TGTGCCAGCAGCCCCGGGGGTAAAGGCTACACCTTC.